The 24 T cell receptor beta chains below were found in one sample sequenced in a study of cytomegalovirus exposure and HLA in healthy donors. A multiplex PCR was run with 60 Vbeta primers and 13 Jbeta primers. Assay: immunoSEQ multiplex PCR; the TCRdb copy retains only in-frame clones and omits some. Here the sample spans 120,000 or so clones, roughly 62% being singletons. Material for sequencing was PBMCs. The receptors here all came from a young man in good health and CMV-seropositive.

The chain joins TRBV9 to TRBJ2-5; D gene uncertain. CDR1 SGDLS and CDR2 YYNGEE come from the germline V gene. V was shortened by 2 bases and J by 5 bases, with 10 bases between the two germline ends. The CDR3 is 13 residues long. The CDR3 region has the DNA TGTGCCAGCAGCGTTGGCAACAAGGAGACCCAGTACTTC. Translating it yields CASSVGNKETQYF.

The chain carries TRBV6-1 and TRBJ2-7, with TRBD1 matching over 9 bases. The CDR3 runs 12 residues. The V segment lost 8 bases and the J segment 9 bases; nucleotides outside the gene matches: 8. Germline V gene sequence: CDR1 MNHNS, CDR2 SASEGT. The CDR3 reads CASEGQGLAQYF. The CDR3 DNA is TGTGCCAGCGAGGGACAGGGTTTGGCGCAGTACTTC.

This chain uses TRBV6-5 with TRBJ1-1; TRBD1 aligns across 7 bases. The CDR3 is 13 amino acids. Germline V gene lookup returns CDR1 MNHEY and CDR2 SVGAGI. V lost 8 bases to trimming and J lost 5 bases; unmatched junction nucleotides: 8. CDR3 bases: TGTGCCAGCTCGGTGACAGGGAGGACTGAAGCTTTCTTT. Translated: CASSVTGRTEAFF.

This chain connects TRBV4-1 to TRBJ2-7; 9 nucleotides agree with TRBD1. Germline assignment: CDR1 MGHRA and CDR2 YSYEKL. The CDR3 extends over 18 amino acids. J gave up 1 base and V 4 bases, and 14 bases lay outside the gene matches. The CDR3 here is CASSLRTGEADFSYEQYF. The CDR3 nucleotides read TGCGCCAGCAGCCTCCGGACAGGGGAGGCCGACTTTTCCTACGAGCAGTACTTC.

V and J are TRBV9 and TRBJ2-3; possibly TRBD1 for D (6 bases). V dropped 7 bases and J dropped 0 bases, with 15 bases sitting between them. The CDR3 extends over 15 amino acids. Germline V gives CDR1 SGDLS, CDR2 YYNGEE. The CDR3 DNA reads TGTGCCAGCTCGCTGGGGGCGGCCAGCACAGATACGCAGTATTTT. This translates into CASSLGAASTDTQYF.

The CDR3 loop reads CASSHDTGTGSYEQYF. The CDR3 bases are TGTGCCAGCAGCCATGACACCGGGACAGGGTCCTACGAGCAGTACTTC. The chain couples TRBV4-2 to TRBJ2-7, with 9 bases identical to TRBD1. The CDR3 runs 16 residues. V gave up 3 bases and J gave up 1 base; unmatched junction bases: 7. CDR1 is LGHNA and CDR2 is YNFKEQ in the germline V gene.

This clone is a singleton in its sample. The chain uses TRBV29-1 and TRBJ1-1, with 8 bases that match TRBD1. Germline-derived CDR1 and CDR2 are SQVTM and ANQGSEA. This CDR3 is 15 amino acids long. The trim removed 4 bases at V and 4 bases at J, leaving 11 bases unmatched. The CDR3 DNA reads TGCAGCGTTGTCAGGGTTGGACAGGGCGGCACTGAAGCTTTCTTT. This sequence encodes CSVVRVGQGGTEAFF.

The chain carries TRBV5-1 and TRBJ2-7, with D maybe TRBD1 (7 bases). The CDR3 spans 16 residues. In germline, CDR1 is SGHRS, CDR2 YFSETQ. Between the trimmed V and J ends, which lost 4 bases and 1 base, there was a span of 18 bases. The CDR3, as DNA: TGCGCCAGCAGCCGCGGACAGGCCGGGGGATCCTACGAGCAGTACTTC. It yields the protein CASSRGQAGGSYEQYF.

Only a few counts were recorded for this clone. The chain has TRBV5-1 and TRBJ2-7; TRBD2 matches 7 bases. The V segment lost 0 bases and the J segment 4 bases; nucleotides outside the gene matches: 4. Germline loops: CDR1 SGHRS, CDR2 YFSETQ. The CDR3 totals 14 residues. The CDR3 DNA is TGCGCCAGCAGCTTGGAAATTAGCGGGTACGAGCAGTACTTC. Encoded protein: CASSLEISGYEQYF.

The chain combines TRBV2 with TRBJ1-5; 7 bases agree with TRBD1. Germline trimming cut 5 bases from V and 4 bases from J; bases unmatched to any gene: 8. The CDR3 consists of 15 residues. Germline CDR1 and CDR2: SNHLY and FYNNEI. The CDR3 protein is CASSRQGLDNQPQHF. As DNA, the CDR3 is TGTGCCAGCAGTCGACAGGGCCTCGATAATCAGCCCCAGCATTTT.

Comments on this clone: In the same sample, other DNA sequences code for this CDR3. The chain combines TRBV7-2 with TRBJ2-1, with 11 nucleotides matching TRBD2. The CDR3 extends over 16 amino acids. Germline V gene lookup returns CDR1 SGHTA and CDR2 FQGNSA. J was trimmed by 3 bases and V by 0 bases; bases with no gene match: 1. CDR3 in amino acids: CASSLAGTSGYNEQFF. The DNA of the CDR3 is TGTGCCAGCAGCTTAGCCGGGACTAGCGGCTACAATGAGCAGTTCTTC.

CDR3 bases: TGTGCCAGCAGTGAGGGTAGCGGGAGCCCCGACACAGATACGCAGTATTTT. Translation gives CASSEGSGSPDTDTQYF. V is TRBV2 and J is TRBJ2-3, with TRBD2 matching 9 bases. The ends lost 3 bases at V and 2 bases at J; junction bases unmatched: 9. The CDR3 contains 17 residues. Germline CDR1 SNHLY, CDR2 FYNNEI.

The gene calls are TRBV25-1 and TRBJ2-2; no firm D call. CDR1 MGHDK and CDR2 SYGVNS come from the germline V gene. The CDR3 contains 15 residues. Trimming removed 3 bases from V and 5 bases from J, with 13 bases in between. The CDR3 region has the DNA TGTGCCAGCAGTGACGGTTTGGGCGTTACCGGGGAGCTGTTTTTT. Encoded protein: CASSDGLGVTGELFF.

J is TRBJ1-2 and V is TRBV5-4; 8 positions agree with TRBD1. The CDR3 is made up of 14 amino acids. The V gene's germline CDR1 is SGHNT and CDR2 YYREEE (reference sequence). Trimming cost V 3 bases and J 5 bases; bases outside gene matches: 6. The CDR3 reads CASSSPTGEYGYTF. The CDR3 coding sequence is TGTGCCAGCAGCTCGCCGACAGGGGAATATGGCTACACCTTC.

This clone was observed many times. The rearrangement uses TRBV10-3 and TRBJ1-5; no clear D gene. Germline V gene lookup returns CDR1 ENHRY and CDR2 SYGVKD. Deletions cut 1 base from V and 6 bases from J, with 10 bases between. The CDR3 has 14 residues. The CDR3 here is CAISEYPAGQPQHF. The CDR3 region has the DNA TGTGCCATCAGTGAGTATCCCGCAGGTCAGCCCCAGCATTTT.

The chain carries TRBV14 and TRBJ2-1; weak D call: TRBD2 (5 bases). V was clipped by 4 bases and J by 8 bases, with 24 bases between them. The CDR3 runs to 17 residues. Germline assignment: CDR1 SGHDN and CDR2 FVKESK. CDR3 sequence reads: CASSPLLGRGSGDEQFF. The DNA of the CDR3 is TGTGCCAGCAGCCCTCTCCTGGGGAGAGGGAGTGGTGATGAGCAGTTCTTC.

For the CDR3, the DNA is TGTGCCAGCAGCTTAATTTTAAGCGGGATCCGAGGCGGGGAGCTGTTTTTT. This codes for CASSLILSGIRGGELFF. The V call is TRBV7-8, the J call TRBJ2-2; 7 positions agree with TRBD2. V lost 2 bases and J lost 7; bases outside the gene matches: 13. The CDR3 covers 17 residues. CDR1 is SGHVS, CDR2 FQNEAQ, per germline.

The chain employs TRBV5-5 and TRBJ2-1, with 8 bases matching TRBD1. The CDR3 is made up of 15 amino acids. CDR1 is SGHKS and CDR2 is YYEKEE in the germline V gene (reference sequence). J was trimmed by 9 bases and V by 4 bases; bases with no gene match: 12. The CDR3 DNA is TGTGCCAGCAGCAGGCAGACAGGGGAATTGGGTGAGCAGTTCTTC. Encoded protein: CASSRQTGELGEQFF. The full variable domain, with the rest looked up from reference TRBV5-5 and TRBJ2-1, is DAGVTQSPTHLIKTRGQQVTLRCSPISGHKSVSWYQQVLGQGPQFIFQYYEKEERGRGNFPDRFSARQFPNYSSELNVNALLLGDSALYLCASSRQTGELGEQFFGPGTRLTVL.

J is TRBJ1-6 and V is TRBV4-1, with 7 bases that match TRBD1. This CDR3 is 16 amino acids long. Germline CDR1 is MGHRA and CDR2 is YSYEKL. J lost 8 bases, V lost 1 base, and 8 bases had no gene match. The CDR3 spells CASSQGAWDSYSPLHF. As DNA, the CDR3 is TGCGCCAGCAGCCAAGGGGCCTGGGACAGTTATTCACCCCTCCACTTT.

The chain combines TRBV25-1 with TRBJ1-3; 8 nucleotides line up with TRBD1. The CDR3 loop spans 16 amino acids. The ends lost 6 bases at V and 4 bases at J; junction bases unmatched: 11. Germline CDR1 is MGHDK and CDR2 is SYGVNS. The CDR3 DNA reads as TGTGCCAGCAGGCCAACAGGGGGGGAAAAAGGAAACACCATATATTTT. Protein: CASRPTGGEKGNTIYF.

The gene calls are TRBV4-2 and TRBJ2-1, with D possibly TRBD2 on 5 matching bases. Trimming took 0 bases from V and 2 from J, leaving 11 bases between them. CDR1 is LGHNA, CDR2 YNFKEQ, per germline. The CDR3 totals 16 residues. The CDR3 DNA follows: TGTGCCAGCAGCCAAGACGCACCCGGGGCCTACAATGAGCAGTTCTTC. Its translation: CASSQDAPGAYNEQFF.

This clone came up a few times. J is TRBJ1-4 and V is TRBV6-5; D is unclear. The CDR3 is made up of 15 amino acids. Germline lookup yields CDR1 MNHEY and CDR2 SVGAGI. V lost 5 bases and J 0 bases, leaving 10 bases between the germline ends. The CDR3 bases are TGTGCCAGCAGTCGGTACAGCACAACTAATGAAAAACTGTTTTTT. It translates to CASSRYSTTNEKLFF.

As for this clone: One end of the junction fails to match germline, which may point to a read error. The rearrangement links TRBV5-6 to TRBJ2-5; 7 bases agree with TRBD2. The CDR3 is 16 residues long. The germline CDR1 and CDR2 sequences are SGHDT and YYEEEE. The CDR3 loop is CASSLGSSGFQETQYF. For the CDR3, the DNA is TGTGCCAGCAGTTTGGGGTCTAGCGGTTTCCAAGAGACCCAGTACTTC.

This clone was observed a handful of times. V and J are TRBV5-6 and TRBJ2-1; 7 positions match TRBD2. Germline V gives CDR1 SGHDT, CDR2 YYEEEE. The CDR3 contains 15 residues. The V gene end was trimmed by 4 bases and the J gene end by 8 bases; junction bases not matched to a gene: 12. For the CDR3, the DNA is TGTGCCAGCAGCCCCCTAGGCGGGAGTATCGATGAGCAGTTCTTC. It codes for CASSPLGGSIDEQFF.